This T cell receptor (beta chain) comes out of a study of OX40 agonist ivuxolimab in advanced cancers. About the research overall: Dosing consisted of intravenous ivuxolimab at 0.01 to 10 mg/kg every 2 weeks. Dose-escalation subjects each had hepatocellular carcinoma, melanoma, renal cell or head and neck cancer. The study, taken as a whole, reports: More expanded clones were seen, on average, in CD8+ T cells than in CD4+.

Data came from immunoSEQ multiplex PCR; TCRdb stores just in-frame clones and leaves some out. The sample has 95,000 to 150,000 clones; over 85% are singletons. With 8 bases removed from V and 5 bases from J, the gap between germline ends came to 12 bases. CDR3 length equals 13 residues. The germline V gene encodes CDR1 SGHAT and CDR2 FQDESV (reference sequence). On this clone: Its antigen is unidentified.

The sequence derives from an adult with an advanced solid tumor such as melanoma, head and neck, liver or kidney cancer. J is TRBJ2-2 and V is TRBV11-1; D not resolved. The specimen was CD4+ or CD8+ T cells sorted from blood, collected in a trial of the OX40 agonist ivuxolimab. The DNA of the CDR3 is TGTGCCAGCTCCTTCAGCGAGACCGGGGAGCTGTTTTTT. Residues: CASSFSETGELFF.